The 21 T cell receptor beta chains in this list originate from one sample, sequenced in a study of T cell responses to AZD1222 COVID-19 vaccine. The assay was immunoSEQ multiplex PCR, and TCRdb's table has in-frame clones only and misses some. There are approximately 80,000 clones in the sample; about nine tenths occur only once, and more than 2.5% lies in the top ten. Sample: peripheral blood, taken 28 days after the second AZD1222 dose. These receptors all come from an adult who received the AZD1222 COVID-19 vaccine.

The chain employs TRBV4-1 and TRBJ1-4, with D perhaps matching TRBD1 (5 bases). V lost 4 bases to trimming and J lost 2 bases, with 8 bases between them. Germline V gene lookup returns CDR1 MGHRA and CDR2 YSYEKL. CDR3 length equals 14 residues. Written as DNA, the CDR3 is TGCGCCAGCAGCCTCTACAGGACTAATGAAAAACTGTTTTTT. Amino acid sequence: CASSLYRTNEKLFF.

The chain carries TRBV19 and TRBJ1-2; no firm D call. V lost 6 bases, J lost 1 base, and 12 bases lay in between. The CDR3 has 14 residues. CDR1 is LNHDA and CDR2 is SQIVND in the germline V gene (reference sequence). CDR3 nucleotide sequence: TGTGCCAGTAGAAAACCCGGGGATAACTATGGCTACACCTTC. Translating gives CASRKPGDNYGYTF.

CDR3 residues: CASSWLQGRLETQYF. Written as DNA, the CDR3 is TGCGCCAGCAGCTGGCTACAGGGTAGGCTGGAGACCCAGTACTTC. The genes are TRBV5-1 and TRBJ2-5, with TRBD1 as a possible D gene (6 bases). Trimming cost V 3 bases and J 5 bases, with 17 bases left between them. Germline CDR1 SGHRS, CDR2 YFSETQ. There are 15 residues in the CDR3.

This rearrangement joins TRBV6-2 or TRBV6-3 to TRBJ2-5; TRBD2 aligns across 10 bases. The V and J ends lost 5 bases and 1 base, in that order; junction bases with no gene match: 4. The CDR3 consists of 15 residues. Germline V gene lookup returns CDR1 MNHEY and CDR2 SVGEGT. The DNA of the CDR3 is TGTGCCAGCAGTCTAGCGGGGGCCGTCCAAGAGACCCAGTACTTC. Its protein is CASSLAGAVQETQYF.

This clone was seen once. V and J are TRBV6-5 and TRBJ1-4; D is ambiguous. The V and J ends lost 8 bases and 3 bases respectively, with 13 bases between them. CDR3 length equals 14 residues. From germline, CDR1 is MNHEY and CDR2 SVGAGI. This chain's CDR3 is CASALGPSNEKLFF. Here the CDR3 DNA reads TGTGCCAGCGCTCTTGGTCCCTCTAATGAAAAACTGTTTTTT.

This chain connects TRBV9 to TRBJ2-6; the D gene is possibly TRBD2 (5 bases). Germline CDR1 is SGDLS and CDR2 is YYNGEE. The CDR3 is 15 residues long. Trimming removed 0 bases at V and 2 bases at J, with 6 bases between. The CDR3 is CASSVGGTGANVLTF. The CDR3 nucleotides are TGTGCCAGCAGCGTAGGAGGGACTGGGGCCAACGTCCTGACTTTC. Based on the CDR3 plus reference TRBV9 and TRBJ2-6, the full variable domain is DSGVTQTPKHLITATGQRVTLRCSPRSGDLSVYWYQQSLDQGLQFLIQYYNGEERAKGNILERFSAQQFPDLHSELNLSSLELGDSALYFCASSVGGTGANVLTFGAGSRLTVL.

The count of this clone is one. The CDR3 nucleotides are TGTGCCAGCAGCTTAGTCCGGTTGAATGAGCAGTTCTTC. This encodes CASSLVRLNEQFF. The chain recombines TRBV11-3 with TRBJ2-1; D uncertain. Germline loops: CDR1 SGHNT, CDR2 YENEEA. This CDR3 spans 13 amino acids. V was clipped by 1 base and J by 7 bases, with 8 bases between them.

The chain links TRBV28 to TRBJ2-7, with D perhaps TRBD1 (5 bases). The CDR3 has 13 amino acids. Germline lookup yields CDR1 MDHEN and CDR2 SYDVKM. Trimming stripped 6 bases from V and 0 bases from J, with 9 bases between. CDR3 DNA sequence: TGTGCCAGCAGCCTACAGGACTCCTACGAGCAGTACTTC. Translated, it gives CASSLQDSYEQYF.

The chain carries TRBV6-5 and TRBJ1-3; D is possibly TRBD1 (5 bases). V was trimmed by 0 bases and J by 3 bases, leaving 6 bases between them. From germline, CDR1 is MNHEY and CDR2 SVGAGI. This CDR3 has 14 amino acids. The CDR3 sequence: CASSYSGRGNTIYF. The CDR3 region has the DNA TGTGCCAGCAGTTACTCGGGACGTGGAAACACCATATATTTT.

The V call is TRBV19, the J call TRBJ1-2, with D maybe TRBD1 (5 bases). Looked up from germline, CDR1 is LNHDA and CDR2 is SQIVND (reference sequence). The CDR3 length is 13 residues. V was pared by 8 bases and J by 7 bases, with 17 bases between. The CDR3 is CASHLRAGSGYTF. In nucleotides, the CDR3 is TGTGCCAGTCACCTCAGGGCAGGATCTGGCTACACCTTC.

This rearrangement joins TRBV4-1 to TRBJ1-6; the D gene is possibly TRBD1 (5 bases). The germline V gene encodes CDR1 MGHRA and CDR2 YSYEKL. The CDR3 loop spans 16 amino acids. The ends were cut back, 3 bases at V and 6 bases at J, with 15 bases in the middle. The CDR3 protein is CASSHWGEAINSPLHF. CDR3 sequence (DNA): TGCGCCAGCAGCCACTGGGGCGAGGCCATTAATTCACCCCTCCACTTT.

The chain is built from TRBV11-1 and TRBJ2-3; D is uncertain. In germline, CDR1 is SGHAT, CDR2 FQDESV (reference sequence). This CDR3 is built from 11 residues. The V and J ends lost 5 bases and 2 bases respectively, with 2 bases between them. CDR3 sequence: CASSVTDTQYF. CDR3 bases: TGTGCCAGCAGCGTCACAGATACGCAGTATTTT.

V is TRBV10-3 and J is TRBJ2-3, with no clear D. The CDR3 loop spans 16 amino acids. Looked up from germline, CDR1 is ENHRY and CDR2 is SYGVKD. Trimming shortened V by 4 bases and J by 0 bases, and 14 bases separated the two germline ends. The DNA for the CDR3 is TGTGCCATCAGTGGGACCCCGGGCGCTAGCACAGATACGCAGTATTTT. Its translation: CAISGTPGASTDTQYF.

The chain combines TRBV5-4 with TRBJ1-2; no reliable D call. V gave up 5 bases and J gave up 0 bases, with 11 bases separating them. This CDR3 has 14 residues. Germline V gene sequence: CDR1 SGHNT, CDR2 YYREEE (reference sequence). DNA for the CDR3: TGTGCCAGCAGACTTACTGGGGCTAACTATGGCTACACCTTC. Encoded protein: CASRLTGANYGYTF.

The chain links TRBV24-1 to TRBJ1-2; possibly TRBD1 for D (5 bases). The germline V gene has CDR1 KGHDR and CDR2 SFDVKD. V was trimmed by 5 bases and J by 4 bases, leaving 10 bases between them. The CDR3 contains 13 residues. The CDR3 sequence is CATSVSGTYGYTF. DNA for the CDR3: TGTGCCACCAGTGTGTCAGGGACCTATGGCTACACCTTC.

J is TRBJ2-7 and V is TRBV30; possible D gene TRBD2, 6 bases. Germline V lookup: CDR1 GTSNPN, CDR2 SVGIG (reference sequence). V dropped 5 bases and J dropped 0 bases, with 11 bases sitting between them. The CDR3 is made up of 13 amino acids. DNA for the CDR3: TGTGCCTGGGGAGGGACCAGCTCCTACGAGCAGTACTTC. This sequence encodes CAWGGTSSYEQYF.

This rearrangement joins TRBV7-8 to TRBJ2-2, with unresolved D. The CDR3 is 14 amino acids. With 5 bases removed from V and 0 bases from J, the gap between germline ends came to 7 bases. From germline, CDR1 is SGHVS and CDR2 FQNEAQ. CDR3 DNA sequence: TGTGCCAGCAGCCCTGACTCGAACACCGGGGAGCTGTTTTTT. Translated: CASSPDSNTGELFF.

This clone occurred once. This sequence joins TRBV5-4 and TRBJ1-1; D remains unclear. The germline CDR1 and CDR2 sequences are SGHNT and YYREEE (reference sequence). The V end lost 1 base, the J end lost 1 base, and 8 bases lay between the germline ends. This CDR3 is built from 14 residues. The CDR3 is CASSLRSGNTEAFF. As DNA, the CDR3 is TGTGCCAGCAGCTTGCGATCGGGGAACACTGAAGCTTTCTTT.

This chain uses TRBV24-1 with TRBJ2-1, with D unresolved. Trimming stripped 0 bases from V and 8 bases from J, with 7 bases between. CDR1 and CDR2 from the germline V gene are KGHDR and SFDVKD. The CDR3 covers 13 residues. CDR3 nucleotide sequence: TGTGCCACCAGTGATTTGAAGTGGGATGAGCAGTTCTTC. It is translated as CATSDLKWDEQFF.

J is TRBJ1-3 and V is TRBV7-9; no clear D. The V end lost 3 bases, the J end lost 2 bases, and 8 bases lay between the germline ends. Per germline, CDR1 SEHNR and CDR2 FQNEAQ (reference sequence). The CDR3 covers 14 residues. The CDR3 DNA follows: TGTGCCAGCAGCTTGAGGCGGGCTGGAAACACCATATATTTT. It encodes CASSLRRAGNTIYF.

The chain joins TRBV7-9 to TRBJ1-6; 7 nucleotides line up with TRBD1. Germline CDR1 SEHNR, CDR2 FQNEAQ (reference sequence). With V trimmed by 2 bases and J by 10 bases, 11 bases remained unmatched. The CDR3 is 16 amino acids. The CDR3 spells CASSLSTGQLSSPLHF. CDR3 DNA sequence: TGTGCCAGCAGCTTAAGTACGGGACAGCTGTCCTCACCCCTCCACTTT.